This T cell receptor beta chain was sequenced for a study of Tregs in tolerant kidney transplant recipients. The study, taken as a whole, reports: Findings come from small patient numbers and require larger validation.

Clones were read by immunoSEQ multiplex PCR, and TCRdb kept only the in-frame ones, dropping some. This sample carries more than 90,000 clones, 92% of them seen once, and the ten largest clones take approximately 0.59%. The CDR3 has 15 residues. The ends were cut back, 3 bases at V and 6 bases at J, with 15 bases in the middle. Germline-derived CDR1 and CDR2 are LNHDA and SQIVND (reference sequence). In regard to this clone: Antigen: not known.

Unstimulated regulatory T cells (CD4+CD25+CD127-), CD4+CD25- non-regulatory cells, CD4 and CD8 cells were FACS-sorted from thawed PBMCs. The TCR was taken from a human donor in good health. The sequencing sample was made of CD4+ T cells from blood. The rearrangement joins TRBV19 to TRBJ1-5; D is perhaps TRBD1 (5 bases). CDR3 region: CASSILAGSSQPQHF. The CDR3 nucleotides read TGTGCCAGTAGTATCTTGGCAGGGAGTAGTCAGCCCCAGCATTTT. Using reference TRBV19 and TRBJ1-5 for the parts outside the CDR3, the full variable domain is DGGITQSPKYLFRKEGQNVTLSCEQNLNHDAMYWYRQDPGQGLRLIYYSQIVNDFQKGDIAEGYSVSREKKESFPLTVTSAQKNPTAFYLCASSILAGSSQPQHFGDGTRLSIL.